This T cell receptor (beta chain) was identified in a study of T-cell memory formation after mild COVID-19. Overall study context: The TCR clusters were mostly specific to one donor. Points from the study as a whole: Later expanders leaned CD4+, whereas clones that contracted between day 15 and 85 were balanced CD4/CD8. Some clones that responded turned up in pre-infection memory, which suggests that cross-reactive memory joined in.

V lost 6 bases and J lost 0, with 11 bases in between. This CDR3 is 15 amino acids long. Looked up from germline, CDR1 is MNHNY and CDR2 is SVGAGI (reference sequence). TCRdb itself ran the 5' RACE reads through MiXCR, one entry per CDR3 protein. The profile covers under 650,000 distinct CDR3 sequences, with more than 15% appearing a single time and 12% taken by the ten largest. As for this clonotype: Its antigen is not known.

J is TRBJ2-2 and V is TRBV6-6; D is perhaps TRBD2 (6 bases). Sequencing input: PBMCs or a T cell subset sorted from them (not recorded which). The TCR comes from an adult woman who had mild COVID-19 (a few samples of this study predate the infection). Cell type and time point are not known. This chain's CDR3 is CASSIGGTNTGELFF. The CDR3 DNA reads as TGTGCCAGCAGCATCGGGGGAACGAACACCGGGGAGCTGTTTTTT.